This TCR beta chain originates from a study of T cell responses to AZD1222 COVID-19 vaccine (dated by TCRdb to the early 2020s). Study-wide context: TCR sequencing was performed for roughly 250 trial participants, of whom roughly 200 were given two doses of AZD1222 and around 25 were given two doses of MenACWY control vaccine. Trial participants were enrolled by age into 18-55, 56-69 and 70-plus year subgroups, with 148, 28 and 57 TCR-sequenced participants respectively. Results and caveats for the whole study, not just this receptor: In the small 56-69-year group, the increase in depth fell short of significance, most likely because of low power. Only six AZD1222 recipients were SARS-CoV-2 seropositive at baseline, limiting conclusions about previously exposed vaccinees. A significant rise in spike-specific TCR breadth and depth was observed after two AZD1222 doses relative to day 0 and relative to MenACWY recipients. Reportedly, almost half of the unique spike-specific TCRs recognized epitopes lying outside the regions that are mutated in the B.1.351 and B.1.1.7 variants. Vaccine-associated CD4 TCRs spanned the whole spike protein, with dominant responses in regions 160-218 and 743-854. Because no samples from the day 14 peak response were available, repertoires could be characterized only after the peak T cell response. Most participants were white British and females outnumbered males, and the authors suggested that clonal diversity may have been underestimated.

The CDR3 regions of human TCRbeta chains were analyzed by immunosequencing. Per the source publication's procedure: Repertoire TCRs were matched against a reference library of SARS-CoV-2-specific TCRs generated with the MIRA antigen-specificity platform. Breadth meant the fraction of unique TCRs that were SARS-CoV-2-associated, whereas depth meant the fraction of total T cells that were SARS-CoV-2-associated. Using the MIRA data, each spike-specific TCR was assigned both to the spike region to which the TCR was reactive and to a CD4 or CD8 class. Log10-transformed breadth and depth values were compared by one-way ANOVA with Sidak's multiple comparisons tests. TCRdb's version of the immuneACCESS table is confined to in-frame rearrangements and falls short of the full clone set. An unresolved V gene accounts for under half of the shortfall where checked; the remainder is of unknown origin. D and trimming come from the DNA, and the V and J calls and clone size come from that table. The sample table holds 100,000 to 150,000 clones, of which approximately 91% were seen once. The ten largest account for 1.5% to 2% of the sample.

The sample's time point label, decoded: about 28 days (+/-7) after the second vaccine dose. Because spike-specific TCR depth and breadth did not differ between the two schedules, AZD1222 recipients who got a second dose at roughly 4 weeks were pooled with those who got a second dose at roughly 12 weeks. Vaccinee samples came from UK trials COV001 and COV002, including a single-blind randomized controlled phase 2/3 trial of AZD1222 (ChAdOx1 nCoV-19) in healthy adults. Trial participant PBMC samples were collected at day 0 and day 28 after the second dose for TCRbeta chain sequencing. The junction shows trimming of 2 bases on V and 4 bases on J, and the gene matches do not reach 10 bases of it. The CDR3 starts with the cysteine, ends with the phenylalanine, and has 17 residues. Only the CDR3 part of the read is kept: 51 bases, read in frame from the first base. Via the germline V gene, CDR1 is SGHTA and CDR2 FQGTGA.

This clone showed up just once. Its antigen has not been determined. Per-base qualities were not stored, and no clone one base away is much larger. The sequence joins TRBV7-3 to TRBJ2-2; 7 of the junction bases match TRBD1. This sequence was found in an adult who received the AZD1222 COVID-19 vaccine. This specimen consisted of peripheral blood, obtained 28 days after the second AZD1222 dose. At the DNA level, the sequence is TGTGCCAGCAGCTTACTTCCGACAGGGACGGGCACCGGGGAGCTGTTTTTT. Its protein reads: CASSLLPTGTGTGELFF.